This T cell receptor beta chain was obtained from a study of technical replicates of blood from a few donors. The data were produced by immunoSEQ multiplex PCR, yet TCRdb's version contains in-frame clones alone and is incomplete. The sample contains 70,000 to 75,000 clones, more than 85% of which appear only once. This clone was seen a single time. V lost 2 bases and J 0 bases, leaving 5 bases between the germline ends. The V gene's germline CDR1 is GTSNPN and CDR2 SVGIG (reference sequence). The CDR3 consists of 13 residues. The sequenced sample was T cells isolated from PBMCs. The gene calls are TRBV30 and TRBJ1-5; D is undetermined. This receptor was identified in a human donor in good health. CDR3 sequence: CAWSSYSNQPQHF. CDR3 DNA sequence: TGTGCCTGGAGTTCTTATAGCAATCAGCCCCAGCATTTT.